This T cell receptor beta chain was captured by sequencing in a study of blood T cells in healthy people across ages. Notes on the study in general: Diversity was higher, and naive CD4+ cells more numerous, in long-lived donors than in aged donors.

This clonotype was counted only a few times. Its cognate antigen is unknown. Using a J-beta primer mix together with a sample-barcoded 5' primer, a second PCR was run for roughly 6 to 11 cycles. With 12 random nucleotides, a template-switch adaptor tagged each individual cDNA molecule. Any given sample supplied a minimum of 2.5 million CDR3-containing paired-end reads. TCRdb ran MiXCR on the 5' RACE reads and lists one entry per CDR3 protein. The repertoire holds about 780,000 distinct CDR3 sequences, roughly 46% seen once, with 15% to 20% in the top ten. Each donor was a healthy Caucasian individual from Russia, aged roughly 6 to 90. CDR1 and CDR2 from the germline V gene are LGHNA and YSLEER. Trimming took 0 bases from V and 5 from J, leaving 13 bases between them. The CDR3 is 15 amino acids.

This receptor was obtained from a man older than 75 in good health. The chain carries TRBV4-3 and TRBJ1-1, with D unclear. Sequencing used blood. The CDR3 spells CASSQDWLHGTEAFF. In nucleotides, the CDR3 is TGCGCCAGCAGCCAAGATTGGCTTCACGGGACTGAAGCTTTCTTT.